The sequence of this T cell receptor (beta chain) was determined in a study of cytomegalovirus exposure and HLA in healthy donors. The CDR3 is made up of 15 amino acids. Germline values: CDR1 SGHTA, CDR2 FQGTGA. J lost 5 bases, V lost 2 bases, and 6 bases had no gene match. Overall study findings and caveats: In a later analysis, most CMV-associated TCR beta chains appeared HLA-restricted. Excluded were some V segments that proved indistinguishable, including TRBV6-2 and TRBV6-3. Some highly shared sequence variants likely arose as a pipeline artifact. Reported findings show TCR beta sequences accurately forecast HLA-A and HLA-B alleles in most subjects.

It was with 60 Vbeta and 13 Jbeta primers that the PCR ran. This table comes from immunoSEQ multiplex PCR, and its TCRdb copy is limited to in-frame clones, with some not included. Of more than 95,000 clones listed, around 60% are singletons. A note on this clone: What it binds is not known.

The sequence was collected from a man aged 55 to 70 in good health and CMV-seronegative. The chain employs TRBV7-3 and TRBJ2-7, with 10 bases aligning to TRBD1. Source material: PBMCs. This chain's CDR3 is CASSLAGTGVHEQYF. The DNA for the CDR3 is TGTGCCAGCAGCTTAGCGGGGACAGGGGTTCACGAGCAGTACTTC.